This T cell receptor beta chain was profiled in a study of CD8 T cells in ankylosing spondylitis. This clonotype was recorded at least ten times. Germline V gives CDR1 LGHNT, CDR2 FRNRAP. This CDR3 comprises 14 residues. The V segment lost 6 bases and the J segment 3 bases; nucleotides outside the gene matches: 4. Via MiXCR, TCRdb re-called the 5' RACE reads, giving one row per CDR3 protein. The table includes hundreds of thousands of distinct CDR3 sequences, roughly 8% detected once. Specimen: blood, either unsorted or a sorted T cell fraction (not recorded which). This sequence was found in a female donor with ankylosing spondylitis or in good health (not recorded which). This sequence joins TRBV12-5 and TRBJ2-5; 10 positions agree with TRBD1. The CDR3, as DNA: TGTGCTAGTGGCCTGGGGACAGGGGAAGAGACCCAGTACTTC. It encodes CASGLGTGEETQYF.